This entry features one TCR beta chain sequence. Antigen unknown. The data were taken from a study of PD-1 blockade in classical Hodgkin lymphoma. Notes on the study in general: Newly diagnosed patients were said to have less baseline TCR diversity than healthy donors did.

Repertoires were generated with immunoSEQ multiplex PCR, while TCRdb's copy carries only in-frame clones and drops some. Of under 20,000 clones in the sample, roughly 77% were seen once. All patients experienced relapse after autologous stem cell transplantation, and brentuximab vedotin exposure was variable. The CDR3 has 14 amino acids. V shed 4 bases, J shed 5 bases, and the junction held 1 base outside the gene matches. Germline V gives CDR1 SGHTA, CDR2 FQGNSA. The chain couples TRBV7-2 to TRBJ2-7; 14 bases match TRBD2. The sequence derives from a human donor with classical Hodgkin lymphoma. The sample was peripheral blood mononuclear cells (PBMCs), taken before the second cycle of nivolumab. The CDR3 DNA reads as TGTGCCAGCAGCTGGGGACTAGCGGGAGACGAGCAGTACTTC. Encoded protein: CASSWGLAGDEQYF. The variable domain in full, completed from reference TRBV7-2 and TRBJ2-7, reads GAGVSQSPSNKVTEKGKDVELRCDPISGHTALYWYRQSLGQGLEFLIYFQGNSAPDKSGLPSDRFSAERTGGSVSTLTIQRTQQEDSAVYLCASSWGLAGDEQYFGPGTRLTVT.